The 23 T cell receptor beta chains reported below all come from one sample, sequenced in a study of blood T cell repertoires in COVID-19. Clones were sequenced by immunoSEQ multiplex PCR, and TCRdb holds only the in-frame ones, with some missing. The sample has 200,000 to 300,000 clones; roughly 87% are singletons. The sequenced sample was peripheral blood. These receptors all stem from a woman aged 30 to 39 with acute or convalescent COVID-19.

V is TRBV11-3 and J is TRBJ1-6, with D tentatively TRBD1 (5 bases). In germline, CDR1 is SGHNT, CDR2 YENEEA. The CDR3 spans 15 residues. V shed 4 bases and J shed 9 bases, with 16 bases lying between them. The DNA of the CDR3 is TGTGCCAGCAGCTCGGGGGTTGGGACCACTTCACCCCTCCACTTT. Protein product: CASSSGVGTTSPLHF.

The chain couples TRBV9 to TRBJ1-3, with D perhaps matching TRBD1 (6 bases). This CDR3 region has 13 residues. Between the trimmed V and J ends, which lost 3 bases and 4 bases, there was a span of 8 bases. Germline loops: CDR1 SGDLS, CDR2 YYNGEE. CDR3 residues: CASSADSGNTIYF. The CDR3, as DNA: TGTGCCAGCAGCGCGGACAGCGGAAACACCATATATTTT.

CDR3 in amino acids: CASSVREGSGETQYF. DNA for the CDR3: TGTGCCAGCAGCGTCAGGGAGGGATCAGGAGAGACCCAGTACTTC. This rearrangement joins TRBV9 to TRBJ2-5; 7 nucleotides agree with TRBD2. The germline CDR1 and CDR2 sequences are SGDLS and YYNGEE. The CDR3 contains 15 residues. The V gene end was trimmed by 2 bases and the J gene end by 4 bases; junction bases not matched to a gene: 8.

This clone showed up just once. The rearrangement joins TRBV4-3 to TRBJ2-3; a weak D match, TRBD2 (6 bases). The CDR3 is 16 amino acids. Per germline, CDR1 LGHNA and CDR2 YSLEER. V lost 0 bases to trimming and J lost 4 bases, with 14 bases between them. CDR3 sequence (DNA): TGCGCCAGCAGCCAAGATGGGGTAGGCGGGGCAGATACGCAGTATTTT. Encoded protein: CASSQDGVGGADTQYF.

This sequence joins TRBV7-3 and TRBJ2-5, with D perhaps TRBD2 (5 bases). The CDR3 loop spans 13 amino acids. V lost 3 bases and J 1 base, leaving 6 bases between the germline ends. The germline gives CDR1 SGHTA, CDR2 FQGTGA. The CDR3 region is CASSFGVQETQYF. CDR3 sequence (DNA): TGTGCCAGCAGCTTCGGGGTCCAAGAGACCCAGTACTTC.

CDR3 nucleotide sequence: TGTGCCAGCAGCTTAGGCGTGGCCGGGGAGCTGTTTTTT. Translation: CASSLGVAGELFF. The J gene is TRBJ2-2, the V gene TRBV11-2; D uncertain. The CDR3 length is 13 residues. Germline V gene lookup returns CDR1 SGHAT and CDR2 FQNNGV. The germline V and J ends were trimmed by 1 base and 6 bases, with 6 bases remaining between them.

The chain links TRBV4-1 to TRBJ2-1; D gene uncertain. CDR3 size: 15 residues. The germline gives CDR1 MGHRA, CDR2 YSYEKL. V lost 0 bases and J 5 bases, leaving 11 bases between the germline ends. The CDR3 reads CASSQDVRYHNEQFF. The CDR3 DNA follows: TGCGCCAGCAGCCAAGATGTCAGGTACCACAATGAGCAGTTCTTC.

The chain joins TRBV6-1 to TRBJ1-5; maybe TRBD1 (5 bases). The germline gives CDR1 MNHNS, CDR2 SASEGT. Trimming removed 3 bases at V and 12 bases at J, with 24 bases between. This CDR3 comprises 16 residues. The CDR3 loop is CASSEARAGHIRLQHF. The CDR3, as DNA: TGTGCCAGCAGTGAGGCTAGGGCAGGACATATCAGGCTCCAGCATTTT.

J is TRBJ1-6 and V is TRBV12-3 or TRBV12-4; D is undetermined. The CDR3 is made up of 13 amino acids. V shed 5 bases and J shed 10 bases, with 12 bases lying between them. In DNA, the CDR3 is TGTGCCAGCAGTGGGCCCGCTGGGTCACCCCTCCACTTT. It is translated as CASSGPAGSPLHF.

In the case of this clone: Germline is not matched at one junction end, which may reflect a read error. This rearrangement joins TRBV12-3 or TRBV12-4 to TRBJ2-1; perhaps TRBD1 as D (5 bases). The CDR3 length is 13 residues. CDR3 nucleotide sequence: TGTGCCAACAGTTTAGGGGCGTACAATGAGCAGTTCTTC. Protein: CANSLGAYNEQFF.

The CDR3 DNA reads as TGTGCCAGCAGCACCGTGGACATATTTCCCAACTACGAGCAGTACTTC. It is translated as CASSTVDIFPNYEQYF. The genes are TRBV21-1 and TRBJ2-7; the table calls TRBD1, which could not be checked here. TRBV21-1 is recorded as a pseudogene. The CDR3 loop spans 16 amino acids.

The chain recombines TRBV7-9 with TRBJ2-4, with TRBD2 identical over 11 bases. V was clipped by 5 bases and J by 1 base; unmatched bases: 13. The CDR3 length is 19 residues. Germline V CDR1 and CDR2: SEHNR, FQNEAQ (reference sequence). The CDR3 DNA reads as TGTGCCAGCAGCAAAGGGACTAGCGGCCCCATTAGGGCCAAAAACATTCAGTACTTC. Translating it yields CASSKGTSGPIRAKNIQYF.

The chain uses TRBV9 and TRBJ2-7, with 12 bases lining up with TRBD2. This CDR3 region has 14 residues. With V trimmed by 4 bases and J by 5 bases, 4 bases remained unmatched. The germline gives CDR1 SGDLS, CDR2 YYNGEE. This CDR3 is CASSRTSGTHEQYF. In nucleotides, the CDR3 is TGTGCCAGCAGCCGGACTAGCGGGACCCACGAGCAGTACTTC.

The chain uses TRBV5-4 and TRBJ1-5, with TRBD1 as a possible D gene (5 bases). The germline gives CDR1 SGHNT, CDR2 YYREEE (reference sequence). The CDR3 contains 15 residues. The V gene lost 5 bases and the J gene lost 1 base, with 13 bases spanning the gap. The CDR3 nucleotides are TGTGCCAGCAGTTTTGGGGGGGGAAGCAATCAGCCCCAGCATTTT. Amino acid sequence: CASSFGGGSNQPQHF.

The chain combines TRBV5-6 with TRBJ2-1; 10 bases are a match to TRBD2. The CDR3 loop spans 17 amino acids. The ends lost 4 bases at V and 6 bases at J; junction bases unmatched: 13. The V gene's germline CDR1 is SGHDT and CDR2 YYEEEE. The CDR3 region is CASSRRLAGASSNEQFF. For the CDR3, the DNA is TGTGCCAGCAGCCGCCGTCTAGCGGGAGCTTCAAGCAATGAGCAGTTCTTC.

V and J are TRBV5-4 and TRBJ2-7; 8 positions match TRBD1. In germline, CDR1 is SGHNT, CDR2 YYREEE (reference sequence). The CDR3 spans 15 residues. V trimming: 0 bases; J trimming: 2 bases; junction bases outside the gene matches: 4. CDR3 in amino acids: CASSLGGQGTYEQYF. CDR3 sequence (DNA): TGTGCCAGCAGCTTGGGAGGACAGGGTACCTACGAGCAGTACTTC.

This sequence joins TRBV11-2 and TRBJ1-6; D might be TRBD1 (6 bases). CDR3 length: 15 amino acids. Looked up from germline, CDR1 is SGHAT and CDR2 is FQNNGV. V lost 5 bases to trimming and J lost 2 bases, with 10 bases between them. CDR3: CASSIGQPYNSPLHF. The CDR3 nucleotides read TGTGCCAGCAGCATTGGACAGCCCTATAATTCACCCCTCCACTTT.

The chain joins TRBV9 to TRBJ2-3, with TRBD2 identical over 12 bases. The junction had 10 bases not matched to a gene; V was cut back by 0 bases and J by 2 bases. Germline V gene lookup returns CDR1 SGDLS and CDR2 YYNGEE. This CDR3 comprises 19 residues. The CDR3 sequence: CASSVESSGRGDNTDTQYF. CDR3 in DNA: TGTGCCAGCAGCGTAGAGTCTAGCGGGAGGGGGGACAACACAGATACGCAGTATTTT.

This sequence joins TRBV5-1 and TRBJ1-2; a weak D match, TRBD1 (5 bases). Between the trimmed V and J ends, which lost 0 bases and 6 bases, there was a span of 12 bases. CDR1 is SGHRS and CDR2 is YFSETQ in the germline V gene. The CDR3 covers 14 residues. The CDR3 region is CASSLGSGKDGYTF. CDR3 sequence (DNA): TGCGCCAGCAGCTTGGGTTCAGGGAAGGATGGCTACACCTTC.

About this clone: Distinct nucleotide sequences in the sample also encode this CDR3. The chain has TRBV27 and TRBJ2-7; 9 bases are shared with TRBD1. The V segment lost 5 bases and the J segment 1 base; nucleotides outside the gene matches: 6. CDR1 is MNHEY and CDR2 is SMNVEV in the germline V gene (reference sequence). The CDR3 spans 15 residues. This CDR3 is CASSTGQGDSYEQYF. DNA for the CDR3: TGTGCCAGCAGTACGGGACAGGGTGATTCCTACGAGCAGTACTTC.

The chain recombines TRBV7-9 with TRBJ1-1; tentative D call: TRBD1 (5 bases). Germline V gene lookup returns CDR1 SEHNR and CDR2 FQNEAQ (reference sequence). The CDR3 has 15 amino acids. Deletions cut 6 bases from V and 3 bases from J, with 17 bases between. CDR3 nucleotide sequence: TGTGCCAGCAGTCAAGCCGGGAGAGGGGACACTGAAGCTTTCTTT. It encodes CASSQAGRGDTEAFF.

The chain couples TRBV27 to TRBJ2-1, with 11 bases aligning to TRBD2. CDR1 is MNHEY, CDR2 SMNVEV, per germline (reference sequence). The CDR3 is 15 residues long. With V trimmed by 7 bases and J by 8 bases, 10 bases remained unmatched. The CDR3 sequence is CASIAGGPLRDEQFF. DNA for the CDR3: TGTGCCAGCATAGCGGGAGGGCCCCTCCGGGATGAGCAGTTCTTC.

The CDR3 nucleotides are TGTGCCAGCAGCCACTATATCGGTAAAGAGACCCAGTACTTC. Translating gives CASSHYIGKETQYF. The chain recombines TRBV27 with TRBJ2-5; D ambiguous. The germline V gene encodes CDR1 MNHEY and CDR2 SMNVEV (reference sequence). Trimming removed 6 bases from V and 3 bases from J, with 14 bases in between. The CDR3 runs to 14 residues.